The rows below give T cell receptor beta chains drawn from one sample of a study of blood T cell repertoires in COVID-19. Data came from immunoSEQ multiplex PCR; TCRdb stores just in-frame clones and leaves some out. The sample consists of 160,000 or so clones, over 80% of them appearing once. Material: peripheral blood. The receptor source for this set is a man in his 70s who had recovered from COVID-19. Both conserved end residues are part of each CDR3. The D gene is left open where the match is weak. Size is stated for part of the rows, as once, few or many counts, or as a class when the clone is expanded.

clone size	J gene	V gene	D gene	CDR3 protein	CDR3 DNA
-	TRBJ1-5	TRBV7-8	-	CASRAEIYSNQPQHF	TGTGCCAGCAGAGCGGAGATTTATAGCAATCAGCCCCAGCATTTT
-	TRBJ1-2	TRBV19	TRBD1	CASSFDRVGGYTF	TGTGCCAGTAGTTTCGACAGGGTTGGTGGCTACACCTTC
-	TRBJ1-2	TRBV5-1	-	CASSLAGGEGYTF	TGCGCCAGCAGCTTGGCGGGGGGAGAGGGCTACACCTTC
-	TRBJ2-7	TRBV6-5	-	CASKAQRHSYEQYF	TGTGCCAGCAAGGCCCAGCGTCATTCCTACGAGCAGTACTTC
-	TRBJ1-1	TRBV9	-	CASSPGGLVTEAFF	TGTGCCAGCAGCCCGGGGGGTTTGGTAACTGAAGCTTTCTTT
-	TRBJ1-5	TRBV5-5	TRBD1	CASSLTGGYSNQPQHF	TGTGCCAGCAGCCTCACAGGGGGATATAGCAATCAGCCCCAGCATTTT
-	TRBJ2-1	TRBV20-1	-	CSASSGVSYNEQFF	TGCAGTGCTAGTTCGGGGGTTTCCTACAATGAGCAGTTCTTC
-	TRBJ1-3	TRBV9	-	CASSVQGTDTIYF	TGTGCCAGCAGCGTACAGGGGACGGACACCATATATTTT
-	TRBJ1-2	TRBV6-5	-	CASSYSPDYGYTF	TGTGCCAGCAGTTACTCTCCAGACTATGGCTACACCTTC
-	TRBJ2-7	TRBV7-8	TRBD1	CASSYGWRQGGSYEQYF	TGTGCCAGCAGTTATGGGTGGAGACAGGGCGGCTCCTACGAGCAGTACTTC
-	TRBJ1-5	TRBV2	TRBD1	CASSDRTGGNQPQHF	TGTGCCAGCAGTGATAGGACAGGCGGCAATCAGCCCCAGCATTTT
-	TRBJ2-7	TRBV10-2	TRBD2	CASSGASGRAPSVYEQYF	TGCGCCAGCAGTGGGGCTAGCGGGAGGGCCCCCTCAGTCTACGAGCAGTACTTC
-	TRBJ2-1	TRBV19	-	CASSLREKYNEQFF	TGTGCCAGTAGTCTGCGGGAAAAGTACAATGAGCAGTTCTTC
-	TRBJ1-1	TRBV6-5	-	CASALGPVMNTEAFF	TGTGCCAGCGCCCTGGGGCCGGTGATGAACACTGAAGCTTTCTTT
-	TRBJ2-1	TRBV25-1	TRBD2	CASSASGGYNEQFF	TGTGCCAGCAGTGCTAGCGGGGGGTACAATGAGCAGTTCTTC
few	TRBJ1-1	TRBV2	-	CASSEARGGEAFF	TGTGCCAGCAGTGAAGCTCGAGGGGGTGAAGCTTTCTTT
-	TRBJ2-5	TRBV28	TRBD1	CASSEGTAQPETQYF	TGTGCCAGCAGTGAAGGGACAGCCCAGCCAGAGACCCAGTACTTC